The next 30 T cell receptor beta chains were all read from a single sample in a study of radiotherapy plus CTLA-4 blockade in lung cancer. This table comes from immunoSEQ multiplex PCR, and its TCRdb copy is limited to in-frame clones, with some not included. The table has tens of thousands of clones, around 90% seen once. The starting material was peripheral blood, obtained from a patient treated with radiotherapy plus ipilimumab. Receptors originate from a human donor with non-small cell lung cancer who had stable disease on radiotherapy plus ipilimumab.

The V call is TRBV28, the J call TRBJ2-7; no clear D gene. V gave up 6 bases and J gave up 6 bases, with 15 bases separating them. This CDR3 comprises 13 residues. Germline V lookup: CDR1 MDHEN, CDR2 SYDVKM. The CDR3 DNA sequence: TGTGCCAGCAGCCCACTCCATAAGAGCGAGCAGTACTTC. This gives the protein CASSPLHKSEQYF.

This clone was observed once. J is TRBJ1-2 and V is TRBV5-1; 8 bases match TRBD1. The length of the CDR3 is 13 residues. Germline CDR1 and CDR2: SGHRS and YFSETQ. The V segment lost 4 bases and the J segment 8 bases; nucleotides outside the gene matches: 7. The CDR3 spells CASSPDREGGYTF. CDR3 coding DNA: TGCGCCAGCAGCCCGGACAGGGAAGGAGGCTACACCTTC. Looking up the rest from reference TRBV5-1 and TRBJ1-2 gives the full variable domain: KAGVTQTPRYLIKTRGQQVTLSCSPISGHRSVSWYQQTPGQGLQFLFEYFSETQRNKGNFPGRFSGRQFSNSRSEMNVSTLELGDSALYLCASSPDREGGYTFGSGTRLTVV.

CDR3 in DNA: TGTGCCAGCAGCTTAACAGACAGGGGCTACGAGCAGTACTTC. Protein product: CASSLTDRGYEQYF. The chain links TRBV11-2 to TRBJ2-7, with 8 bases lining up with TRBD1. The CDR3 loop spans 14 amino acids. J was trimmed by 3 bases and V by 2 bases; bases with no gene match: 3. Looked up from germline, CDR1 is SGHAT and CDR2 is FQNNGV.

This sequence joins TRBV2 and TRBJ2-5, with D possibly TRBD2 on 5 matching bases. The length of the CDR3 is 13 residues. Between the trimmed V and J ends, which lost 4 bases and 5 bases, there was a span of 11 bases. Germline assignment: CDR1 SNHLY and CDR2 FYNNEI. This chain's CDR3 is CASSGGAYETQYF. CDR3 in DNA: TGTGCCAGCAGTGGGGGAGCTTATGAGACCCAGTACTTC.

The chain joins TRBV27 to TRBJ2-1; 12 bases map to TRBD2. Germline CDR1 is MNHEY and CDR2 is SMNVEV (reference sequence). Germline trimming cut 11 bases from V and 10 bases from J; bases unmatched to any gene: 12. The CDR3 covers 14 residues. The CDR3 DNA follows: TGTGCCTGCCGGACTAGCGGGGCCTTCGGGGAGCAGTTCTTC. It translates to CACRTSGAFGEQFF.

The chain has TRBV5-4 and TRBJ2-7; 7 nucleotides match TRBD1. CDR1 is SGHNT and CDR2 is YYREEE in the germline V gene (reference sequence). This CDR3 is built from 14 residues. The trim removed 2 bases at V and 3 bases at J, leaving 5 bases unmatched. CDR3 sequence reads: CASSLTTGHYEQYF. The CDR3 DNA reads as TGTGCCAGCAGCTTAACGACAGGGCACTACGAGCAGTACTTC.

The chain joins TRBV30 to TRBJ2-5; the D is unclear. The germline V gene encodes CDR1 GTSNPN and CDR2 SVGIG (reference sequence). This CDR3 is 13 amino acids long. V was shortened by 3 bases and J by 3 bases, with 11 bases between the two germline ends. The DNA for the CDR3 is TGTGCCTGGAGCAAACTTGGGAAAGAGACCCAGTACTTC. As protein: CAWSKLGKETQYF.

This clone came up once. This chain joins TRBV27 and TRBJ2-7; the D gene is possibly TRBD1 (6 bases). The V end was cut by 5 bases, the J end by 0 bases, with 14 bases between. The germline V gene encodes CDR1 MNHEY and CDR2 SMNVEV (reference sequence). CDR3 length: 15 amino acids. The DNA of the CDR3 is TGTGCCAGCAGTCCACAACAGGGCATCTCCTACGAGCAGTACTTC. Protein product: CASSPQQGISYEQYF.

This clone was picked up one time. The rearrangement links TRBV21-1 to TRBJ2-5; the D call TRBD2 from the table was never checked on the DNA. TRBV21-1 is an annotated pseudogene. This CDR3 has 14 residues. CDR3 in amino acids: CASSKSRSRETQYF. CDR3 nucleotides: TGTGCCAGCAGCAAAAGCAGATCGAGGGAGACCCAGTACTTC.

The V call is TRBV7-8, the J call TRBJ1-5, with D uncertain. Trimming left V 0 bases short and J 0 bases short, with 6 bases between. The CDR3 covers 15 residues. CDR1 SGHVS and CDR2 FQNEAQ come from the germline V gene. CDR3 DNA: TGTGCCAGCAGCTTAGCAACCGATAGCAATCAGCCCCAGCATTTT. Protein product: CASSLATDSNQPQHF.

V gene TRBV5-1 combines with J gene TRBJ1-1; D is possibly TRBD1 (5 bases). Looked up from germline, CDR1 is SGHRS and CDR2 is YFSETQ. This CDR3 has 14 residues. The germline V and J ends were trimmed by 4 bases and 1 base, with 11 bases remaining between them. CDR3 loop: CASSKGPTNTEAFF. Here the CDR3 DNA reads TGCGCCAGCAGCAAGGGACCGACGAACACTGAAGCTTTCTTT.

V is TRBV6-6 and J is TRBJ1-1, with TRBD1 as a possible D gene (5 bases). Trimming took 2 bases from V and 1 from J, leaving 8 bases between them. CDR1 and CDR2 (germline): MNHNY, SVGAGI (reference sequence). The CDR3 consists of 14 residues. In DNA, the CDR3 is TGTGCCAGCAGTTACAGGGGAGAGAACACTGAAGCTTTCTTT. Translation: CASSYRGENTEAFF.

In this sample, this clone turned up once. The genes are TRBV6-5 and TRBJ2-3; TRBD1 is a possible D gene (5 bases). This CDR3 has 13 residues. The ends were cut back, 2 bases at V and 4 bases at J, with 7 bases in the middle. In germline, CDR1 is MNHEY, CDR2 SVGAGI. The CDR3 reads CASSYTGPDTQYF. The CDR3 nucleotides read TGTGCCAGCAGTTACACAGGACCAGATACGCAGTATTTT.

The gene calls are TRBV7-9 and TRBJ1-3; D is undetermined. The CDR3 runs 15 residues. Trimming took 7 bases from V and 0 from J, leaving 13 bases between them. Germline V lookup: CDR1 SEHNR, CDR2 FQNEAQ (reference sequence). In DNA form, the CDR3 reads TGTGCCAGCACCAAAGAGGGTAACTCTGGAAACACCATATATTTT. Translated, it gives CASTKEGNSGNTIYF.

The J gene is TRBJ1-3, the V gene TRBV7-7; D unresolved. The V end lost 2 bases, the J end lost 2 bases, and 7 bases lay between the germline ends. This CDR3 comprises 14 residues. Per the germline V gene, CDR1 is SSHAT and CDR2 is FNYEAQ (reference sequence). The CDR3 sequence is CASSLSLTGNTIYF. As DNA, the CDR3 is TGTGCCAGCAGCTTAAGTCTAACTGGAAACACCATATATTTT.

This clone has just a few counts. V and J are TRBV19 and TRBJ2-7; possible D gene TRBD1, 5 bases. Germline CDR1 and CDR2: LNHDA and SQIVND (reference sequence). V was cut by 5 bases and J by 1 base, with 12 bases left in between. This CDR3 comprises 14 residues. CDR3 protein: CASSEQVASYEQYF. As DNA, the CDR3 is TGTGCCAGTAGTGAACAGGTGGCTTCCTACGAGCAGTACTTC.

As DNA, the CDR3 is TGTGCGTTCGCGGGGGGACGTTACGAGCAGTACTTC. The encoded protein is CAFAGGRYEQYF. The V gene is TRBV30, the J gene TRBJ2-7; TRBD2 aligns across 8 bases. The CDR3 totals 12 residues. CDR1 and CDR2 (germline): GTSNPN, SVGIG (reference sequence). Using reference TRBV30 and TRBJ2-7 for the parts outside the CDR3, the full variable domain is SQTIHQWPATLVQPVGSPLSLECTVEGTSNPNLYWYRQAAGRGLQLLFYSVGIGQISSEVPQNLSASRPQDRQFILSSKKLLLSDSGFYLCAFAGGRYEQYFGPGTRLTVT.

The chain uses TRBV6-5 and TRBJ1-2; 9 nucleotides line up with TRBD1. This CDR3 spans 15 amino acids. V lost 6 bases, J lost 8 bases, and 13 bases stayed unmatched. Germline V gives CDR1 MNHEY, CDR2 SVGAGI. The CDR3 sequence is CASSISQGASRGYTF. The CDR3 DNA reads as TGTGCCAGCAGCATATCACAGGGGGCGAGTCGGGGCTACACCTTC.

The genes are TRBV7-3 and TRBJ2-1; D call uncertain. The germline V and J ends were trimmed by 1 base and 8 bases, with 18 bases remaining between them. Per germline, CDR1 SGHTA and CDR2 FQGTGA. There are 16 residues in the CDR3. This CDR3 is CASSLNLGPGRDEQFF. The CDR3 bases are TGTGCCAGCAGCTTAAATTTGGGTCCCGGACGAGATGAGCAGTTCTTC.

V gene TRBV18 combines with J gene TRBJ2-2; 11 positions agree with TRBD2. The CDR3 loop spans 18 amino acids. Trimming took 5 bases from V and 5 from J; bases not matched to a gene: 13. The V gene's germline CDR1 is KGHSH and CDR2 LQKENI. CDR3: CASSTTLAGARGTGELFF. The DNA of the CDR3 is TGTGCCAGCTCAACCACACTAGCGGGGGCCCGAGGGACCGGGGAGCTGTTTTTT. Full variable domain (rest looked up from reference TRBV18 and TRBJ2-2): NAGVMQNPRHLVRRRGQEARLRCSPMKGHSHVYWYRQLPEEGLKFMVYLQKENIIDESGMPKERFSAEFPKEGPSILRIQQVVRGDSAAYFCASSTTLAGARGTGELFFGEGSRLTVL.

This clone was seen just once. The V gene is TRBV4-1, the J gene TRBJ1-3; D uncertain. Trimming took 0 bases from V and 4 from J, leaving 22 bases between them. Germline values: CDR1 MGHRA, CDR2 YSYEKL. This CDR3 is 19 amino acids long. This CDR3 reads CASSQDRTPSSPLGNTIYF. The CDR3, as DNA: TGCGCCAGCAGCCAAGATCGTACTCCTAGCAGTCCCCTAGGAAACACCATATATTTT.

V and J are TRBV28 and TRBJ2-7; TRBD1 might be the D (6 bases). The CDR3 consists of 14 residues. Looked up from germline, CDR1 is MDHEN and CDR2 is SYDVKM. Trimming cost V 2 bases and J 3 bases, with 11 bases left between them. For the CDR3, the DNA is TGTGCCAGCAGTTTAGTTGCAGGGGACTACGAGCAGTACTTC. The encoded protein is CASSLVAGDYEQYF.

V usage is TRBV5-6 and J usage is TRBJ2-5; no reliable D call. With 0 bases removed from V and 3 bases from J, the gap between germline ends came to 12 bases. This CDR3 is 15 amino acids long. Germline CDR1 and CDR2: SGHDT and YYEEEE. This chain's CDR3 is CASSLAGVGKETQYF. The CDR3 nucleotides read TGTGCCAGCAGCTTGGCTGGGGTGGGGAAAGAGACCCAGTACTTC.

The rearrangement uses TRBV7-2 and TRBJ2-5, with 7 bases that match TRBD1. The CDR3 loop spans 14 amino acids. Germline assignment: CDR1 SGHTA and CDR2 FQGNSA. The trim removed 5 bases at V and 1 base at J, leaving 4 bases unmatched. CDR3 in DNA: TGTGCCAGCAGCAAAGGACAGGCCCAAGAGACCCAGTACTTC. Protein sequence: CASSKGQAQETQYF. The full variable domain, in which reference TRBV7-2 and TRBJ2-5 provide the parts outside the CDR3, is GAGVSQSPSNKVTEKGKDVELRCDPISGHTALYWYRQSLGQGLEFLIYFQGNSAPDKSGLPSDRFSAERTGGSVSTLTIQRTQQEDSAVYLCASSKGQAQETQYFGPGTRLLVL.

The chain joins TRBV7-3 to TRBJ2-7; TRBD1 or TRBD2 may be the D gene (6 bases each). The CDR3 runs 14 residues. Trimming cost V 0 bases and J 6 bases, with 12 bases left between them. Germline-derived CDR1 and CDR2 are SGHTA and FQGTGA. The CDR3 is CASSLTPGAREQYF. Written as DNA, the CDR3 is TGTGCCAGCAGCTTAACTCCGGGGGCGCGCGAGCAGTACTTC. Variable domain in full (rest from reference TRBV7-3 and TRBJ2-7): GAGVSQTPSNKVTEKGKYVELRCDPISGHTALYWYRQSLGQGPEFLIYFQGTGAADDSGLPNDRFFAVRPEGSVSTLKIQRTERGDSAVYLCASSLTPGAREQYFGPGTRLTVT.

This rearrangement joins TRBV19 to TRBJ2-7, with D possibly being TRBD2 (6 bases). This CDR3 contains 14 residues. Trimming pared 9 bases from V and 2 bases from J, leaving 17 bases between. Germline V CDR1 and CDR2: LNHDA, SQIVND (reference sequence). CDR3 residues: CASSSPRGAYEQYF. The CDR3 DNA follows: TGTGCCAGCTCCAGCCCCCGCGGGGCCTACGAGCAGTACTTC.

Here the CDR3 DNA reads TGTGCCAGCAGTGTAACAGGGGCCGGGCAGCCCCAGCATTTT. As protein: CASSVTGAGQPQHF. The chain uses TRBV28 and TRBJ1-5; 7 bases are shared with TRBD1. Germline V CDR1 and CDR2: MDHEN, SYDVKM. The CDR3 is made up of 14 amino acids. J was trimmed by 7 bases and V by 5 bases; bases with no gene match: 8.

CDR3 sequence: CARVGTYTSGNTIYF. CDR3 in DNA: TGTGCCAGAGTCGGGACTTACACCTCTGGAAACACCATATATTTT. The chain uses TRBV6-4 and TRBJ1-3, with D maybe TRBD1 (5 bases). V lost 9 bases to trimming and J lost 0 bases, with 15 bases between them. CDR1 is MRHNA, CDR2 SNTAGT, per germline. The CDR3 has 15 residues.

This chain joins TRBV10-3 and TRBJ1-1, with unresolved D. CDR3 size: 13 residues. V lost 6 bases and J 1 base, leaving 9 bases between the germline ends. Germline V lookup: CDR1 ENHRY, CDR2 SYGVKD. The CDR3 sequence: CAISPGKNTEAFF. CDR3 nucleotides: TGTGCCATCAGCCCCGGGAAGAACACTGAAGCTTTCTTT.

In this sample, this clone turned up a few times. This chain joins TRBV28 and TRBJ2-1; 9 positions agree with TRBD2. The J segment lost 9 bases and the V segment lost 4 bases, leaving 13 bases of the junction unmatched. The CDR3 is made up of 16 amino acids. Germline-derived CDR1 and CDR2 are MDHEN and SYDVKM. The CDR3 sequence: CASSSSRSSGTGEQFF. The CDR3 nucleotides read TGTGCCAGCAGTTCCTCCCGATCTAGCGGGACTGGTGAGCAGTTCTTC.